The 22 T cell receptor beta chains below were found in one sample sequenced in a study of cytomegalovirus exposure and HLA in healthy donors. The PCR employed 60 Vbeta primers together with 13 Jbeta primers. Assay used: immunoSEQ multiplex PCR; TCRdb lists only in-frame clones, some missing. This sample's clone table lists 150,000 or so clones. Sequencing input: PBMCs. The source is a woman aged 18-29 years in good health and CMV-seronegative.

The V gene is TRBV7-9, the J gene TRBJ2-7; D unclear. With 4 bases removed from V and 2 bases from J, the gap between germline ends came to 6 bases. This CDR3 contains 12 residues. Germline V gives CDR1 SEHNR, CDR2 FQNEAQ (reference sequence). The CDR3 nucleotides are TGTGCCAGCAGCTCCCAGACCTACGAGCAGTACTTC. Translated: CASSSQTYEQYF. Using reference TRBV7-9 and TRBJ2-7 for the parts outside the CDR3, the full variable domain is DTGVSQNPRHKITKRGQNVTFRCDPISEHNRLYWYRQTLGQGPEFLTYFQNEAQLEKSRLLSDRFSAERPKGSFSTLEIQRTEQGDSAMYLCASSSQTYEQYFGPGTRLTVT.

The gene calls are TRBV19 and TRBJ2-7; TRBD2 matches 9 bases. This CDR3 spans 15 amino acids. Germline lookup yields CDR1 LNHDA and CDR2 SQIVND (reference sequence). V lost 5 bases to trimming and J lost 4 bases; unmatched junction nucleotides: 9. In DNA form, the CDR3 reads TGTGCCAGTAGTGCGGCGGGGGGGCAGGGATACGAGCAGTACTTC. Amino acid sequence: CASSAAGGQGYEQYF.

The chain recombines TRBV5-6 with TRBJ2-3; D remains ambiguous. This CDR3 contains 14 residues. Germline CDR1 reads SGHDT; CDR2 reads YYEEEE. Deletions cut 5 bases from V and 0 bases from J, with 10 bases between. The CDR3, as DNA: TGTGCCAGCAGTCCTTCCACTAGCACAGATACGCAGTATTTT. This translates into CASSPSTSTDTQYF.

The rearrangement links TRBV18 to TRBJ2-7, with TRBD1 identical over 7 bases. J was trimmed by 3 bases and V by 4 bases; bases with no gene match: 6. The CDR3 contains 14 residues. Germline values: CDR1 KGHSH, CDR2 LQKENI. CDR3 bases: TGTGCCAGCTCACAGACAGGGCCCAACTACGAGCAGTACTTC. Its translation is CASSQTGPNYEQYF.

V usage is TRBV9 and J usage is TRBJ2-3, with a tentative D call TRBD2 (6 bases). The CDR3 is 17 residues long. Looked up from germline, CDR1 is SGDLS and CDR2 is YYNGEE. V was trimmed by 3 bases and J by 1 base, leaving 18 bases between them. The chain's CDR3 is CASSANRRGSRTDTQYF. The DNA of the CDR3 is TGTGCCAGCAGCGCCAATCGGAGGGGCAGCCGCACAGATACGCAGTATTTT.

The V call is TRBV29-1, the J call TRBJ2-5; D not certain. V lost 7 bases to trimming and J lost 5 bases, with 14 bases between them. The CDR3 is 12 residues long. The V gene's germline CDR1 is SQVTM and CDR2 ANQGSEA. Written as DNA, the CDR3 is TGCAGCGCCAAAGAATACGCGGAGACCCAGTACTTC. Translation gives CSAKEYAETQYF.

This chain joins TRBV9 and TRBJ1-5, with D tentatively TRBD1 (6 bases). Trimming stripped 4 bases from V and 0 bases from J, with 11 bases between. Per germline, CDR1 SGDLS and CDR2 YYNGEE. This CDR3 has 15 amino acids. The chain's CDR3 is CASSLGQSSNQPQHF. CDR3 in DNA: TGTGCCAGCAGCCTCGGACAGTCTAGCAATCAGCCCCAGCATTTT. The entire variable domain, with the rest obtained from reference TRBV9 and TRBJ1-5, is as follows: DSGVTQTPKHLITATGQRVTLRCSPRSGDLSVYWYQQSLDQGLQFLIQYYNGEERAKGNILERFSAQQFPDLHSELNLSSLELGDSALYFCASSLGQSSNQPQHFGDGTRLSIL.

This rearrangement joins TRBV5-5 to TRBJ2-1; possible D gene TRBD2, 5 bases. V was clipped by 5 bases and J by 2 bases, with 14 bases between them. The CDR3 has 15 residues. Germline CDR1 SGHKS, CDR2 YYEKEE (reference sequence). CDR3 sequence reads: CASSYGPGTYNEQFF. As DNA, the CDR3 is TGTGCCAGCAGTTATGGCCCGGGAACCTACAATGAGCAGTTCTTC.

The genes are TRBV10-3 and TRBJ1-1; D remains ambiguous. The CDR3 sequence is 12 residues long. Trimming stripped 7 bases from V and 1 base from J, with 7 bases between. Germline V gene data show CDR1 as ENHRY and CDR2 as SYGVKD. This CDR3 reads CAIMRGNTEAFF. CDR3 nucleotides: TGTGCCATCATGCGGGGGAACACTGAAGCTTTCTTT.

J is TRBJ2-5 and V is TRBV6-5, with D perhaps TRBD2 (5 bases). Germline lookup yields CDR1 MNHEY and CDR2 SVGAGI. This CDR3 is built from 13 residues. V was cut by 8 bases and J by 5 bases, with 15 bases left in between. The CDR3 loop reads CASRLLDGETQYF. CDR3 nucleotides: TGTGCCAGCCGTTTACTAGACGGCGAGACCCAGTACTTC.

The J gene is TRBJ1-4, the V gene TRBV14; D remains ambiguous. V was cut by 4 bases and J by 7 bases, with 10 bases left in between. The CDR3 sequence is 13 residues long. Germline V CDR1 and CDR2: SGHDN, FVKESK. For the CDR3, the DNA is TGTGCCAGCAGCCTCGTCGCTAGTGAAAAACTGTTTTTT. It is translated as CASSLVASEKLFF.

In DNA, the CDR3 is TGTGCCAGCAGCTTCGGACAGGGCCTAACGGACGTC. As protein: CASSFGQGLTDV. V and J are TRBV5-6 and TRBJ2-7, with 8 positions matching TRBD1. Germline-derived CDR1 and CDR2 are SGHDT and YYEEEE. This CDR3 spans 12 amino acids.

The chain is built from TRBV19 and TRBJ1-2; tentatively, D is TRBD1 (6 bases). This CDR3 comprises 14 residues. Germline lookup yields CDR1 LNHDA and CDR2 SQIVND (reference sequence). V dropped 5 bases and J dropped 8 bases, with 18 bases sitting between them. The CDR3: CASSLATGKSGYTF. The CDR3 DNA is TGTGCCAGTAGTCTCGCCACAGGGAAGAGCGGCTACACCTTC.

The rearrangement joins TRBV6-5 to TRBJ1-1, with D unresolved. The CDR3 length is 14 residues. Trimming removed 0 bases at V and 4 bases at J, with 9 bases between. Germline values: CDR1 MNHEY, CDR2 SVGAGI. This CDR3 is CASSYSIGSTEAFF. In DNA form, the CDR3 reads TGTGCCAGCAGTTACTCAATCGGTTCCACTGAAGCTTTCTTT.

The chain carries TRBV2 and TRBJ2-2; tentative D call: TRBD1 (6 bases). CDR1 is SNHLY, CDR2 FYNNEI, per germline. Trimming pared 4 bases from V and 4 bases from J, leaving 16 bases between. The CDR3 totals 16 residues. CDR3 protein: CASSADRFRVTGELFF. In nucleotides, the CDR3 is TGTGCCAGCAGTGCTGACAGGTTCAGGGTCACCGGGGAGCTGTTTTTT.

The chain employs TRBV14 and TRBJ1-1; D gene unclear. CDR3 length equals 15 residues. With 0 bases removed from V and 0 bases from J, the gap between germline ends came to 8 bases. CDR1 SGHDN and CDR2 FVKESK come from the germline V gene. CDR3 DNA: TGTGCCAGCAGCCAAGATGGCAAGATGAACACTGAAGCTTTCTTT. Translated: CASSQDGKMNTEAFF.

The CDR3 sequence: CAGIRDRGYEQYF. CDR3 DNA: TGTGCCGGAATACGGGACAGGGGTTACGAGCAGTACTTC. The V call is TRBV30, the J call TRBJ2-5; 10 bases are a match to TRBD1. The J call may be incorrect, as the DNA end agrees better with TRBJ2-7. Germline V gives CDR1 GTSNPN, CDR2 SVGIG (reference sequence). The CDR3 has 13 amino acids.

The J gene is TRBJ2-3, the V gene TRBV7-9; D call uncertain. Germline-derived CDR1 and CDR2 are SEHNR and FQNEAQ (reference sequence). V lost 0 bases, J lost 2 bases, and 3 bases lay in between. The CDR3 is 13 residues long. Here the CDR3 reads CASSLAATDTQYF. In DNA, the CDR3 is TGTGCCAGCAGCTTAGCGGCCACAGATACGCAGTATTTT.

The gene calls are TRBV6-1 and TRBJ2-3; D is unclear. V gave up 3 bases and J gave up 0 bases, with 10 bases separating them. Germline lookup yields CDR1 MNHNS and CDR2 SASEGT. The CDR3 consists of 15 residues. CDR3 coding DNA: TGTGCCAGCAGTGACCCCTACGAGAGCACAGATACGCAGTATTTT. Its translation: CASSDPYESTDTQYF.

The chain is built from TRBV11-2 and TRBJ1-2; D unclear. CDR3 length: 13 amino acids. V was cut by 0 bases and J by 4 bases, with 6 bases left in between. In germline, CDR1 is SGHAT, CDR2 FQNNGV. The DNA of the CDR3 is TGTGCCAGCAGCTTAGATCGCGCCTATGGCTACACCTTC. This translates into CASSLDRAYGYTF.

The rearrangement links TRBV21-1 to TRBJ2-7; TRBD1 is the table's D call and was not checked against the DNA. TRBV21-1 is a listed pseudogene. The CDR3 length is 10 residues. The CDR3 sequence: CASSGDRKYV. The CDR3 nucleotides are TGTGCCAGCAGCGGAGACAGAAAGTACGTC.

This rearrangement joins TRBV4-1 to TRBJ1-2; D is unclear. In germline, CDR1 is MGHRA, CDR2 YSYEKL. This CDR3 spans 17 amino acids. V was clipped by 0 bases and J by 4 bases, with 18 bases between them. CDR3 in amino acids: CASSQDSARERGYGYTF. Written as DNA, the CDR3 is TGCGCCAGCAGCCAAGATTCGGCGAGGGAACGAGGCTATGGCTACACCTTC.